This record covers a single T cell receptor (beta chain). The antigen is unknown. This sample is part of a study of OX40 agonist ivuxolimab in advanced cancers. Study-level background: Cohort: 80% to 90% men, mean age approximately 64, aged roughly 20 to 79.

General study findings and limits: At 0.1 to 3.0 mg/kg and by week 6, clonal expansion occurred in CD4+ and CD8+ blood T cells.

The CDR3 spans 15 residues. Germline V gene sequence: CDR1 SNHLY, CDR2 FYNNEI. V was pared by 0 bases and J by 3 bases, with 9 bases between. Data came from immunoSEQ multiplex PCR; TCRdb stores just in-frame clones and leaves some out. The sample has 76,000 or so clones; over 90% are singletons. This receptor was obtained from an adult with an advanced solid tumor such as melanoma, head and neck, liver or kidney cancer. The sample was CD4+ or CD8+ T cells sorted from blood, taken in a trial of the OX40 agonist ivuxolimab. This chain joins TRBV2 and TRBJ1-5; D remains ambiguous. The CDR3 here is CASSEASGSNQPQHF. CDR3 nucleotides: TGTGCCAGCAGTGAAGCGTCGGGGTCCAATCAGCCCCAGCATTTT.